Shown below are 6 T cell receptor beta chains from a single sample sequenced in a study of blood T cells in healthy people across ages. A second PCR of roughly 7 to 11 cycles used a sample-barcoded 5' primer and a J-beta primer mix. TCRdb re-derived calls from the 5' RACE reads in MiXCR, one entry per CDR3 protein. The repertoire consists of fewer than 750,000 distinct CDR3 sequences, with 47% occurring once and the leading ten covering roughly 24%. The sample was blood. Every receptor here comes from an elderly man in good health.

The CDR3 spells CASRKRGQGNEQFF. The CDR3 nucleotides are TGTGCCAGCAGGAAGCGGGGACAGGGGAATGAGCAGTTCTTC. V and J are TRBV2 and TRBJ2-1; 10 positions agree with TRBD1. V dropped 6 bases and J dropped 7; count of bases not matched to a gene: 6. The CDR3 sequence is 14 residues long. Germline lookup yields CDR1 SNHLY and CDR2 FYNNEI.

The gene calls are TRBV6-2 or TRBV6-3 and TRBJ2-1; 12 bases align to TRBD1. After removal of 5 bases from V and 0 bases from J, the junction contained 11 bases not matched to a gene. Germline CDR1 MNHEY, CDR2 SVGEGT. This CDR3 region has 19 residues. DNA of the CDR3: TGTGCCAGCAGTGTATACCGGGACAGGGGGCTCCTCTCCTACAATGAGCAGTTCTTC. This sequence encodes CASSVYRDRGLLSYNEQFF.

V usage is TRBV27 and J usage is TRBJ2-1; the D gene could be TRBD1 or TRBD2 (5 bases each). CDR3 size: 15 residues. The germline CDR1 and CDR2 sequences are MNHEY and SMNVEV (reference sequence). Deletions cut 2 bases from V and 8 bases from J, with 16 bases between. In DNA, the CDR3 is TGTGCCAGCAGTTTAACCCCGAGGGGATTCCATGAGCAGTTCTTC. Translated: CASSLTPRGFHEQFF.

This chain joins TRBV7-2 and TRBJ2-7; D is perhaps TRBD2 (6 bases). With the DNA end fitting TRBJ2-5 better, the J assignment may be wrong. Per the germline V gene, CDR1 is SGHTA and CDR2 is FQGNSA. The CDR3 spans 15 residues. In DNA, the CDR3 is TGTGCCAGCAGCTTATTTGGCGGAGGGACCGGGACCCAGTACTTC. Protein product: CASSLFGGGTGTQYF.

Here the CDR3 reads CASRGLAGTYEQYF. The CDR3 DNA is TGTGCCAGCAGGGGACTAGCGGGGACATACGAGCAGTACTTC. The chain links TRBV27 to TRBJ2-4, with 13 bases identical to TRBD2. The DNA end lines up better with TRBJ2-7; the J call may be wrong. This CDR3 spans 14 amino acids. Germline V gene data show CDR1 as MNHEY and CDR2 as SMNVEV (reference sequence).

The chain links TRBV4-3 to TRBJ2-1, with D possibly being TRBD2 (6 bases). CDR3 length: 15 residues. Germline V gene lookup returns CDR1 LGHNA and CDR2 YSLEER. V lost 0 bases, J lost 12 bases, and 18 bases lay in between. CDR3 nucleotides: TGCGCCAGCAGCCAAGATCTCCCGGGACCGCGGGGGCAGTTCTTC. Protein: CASSQDLPGPRGQFF.